This note documents a single TCR beta chain sequence. What it binds is not known. This specimen belongs to a study of response to subunit inactivated influenza vaccine. Overall study results and limits: The authors suggested that few new T cells are recruited per seasonal influenza vaccination.

TCRdb called the RT-PCR reads again in MiXCR, with one record for every CDR3 protein. The repertoire holds about 520,000 distinct CDR3 sequences, 9.5% to 13% seen once, with about an eighth in the top ten. Trimming stripped 4 bases from V and 3 bases from J, with 13 bases between. This CDR3 contains 14 residues. Germline V lookup: CDR1 ENHRY, CDR2 SYGVKD. The specimen was PBMCs from blood, collected roughly 46 days after vaccination. This clonotype was obtained from a man aged 45 to 65 who received an inactivated influenza vaccine. The chain recombines TRBV10-3 with TRBJ2-7; no clear D. CDR3 in DNA: TGTGCCATCAGTGCCCGGGCCGCAGGCTACGAGCAGTACTTC. This sequence encodes CAISARAAGYEQYF.